The 14 T cell receptor beta chains listed next were all sequenced from one sample in a study of T cell responses to AZD1222 COVID-19 vaccine. Sequencing used immunoSEQ multiplex PCR; TCRdb keeps in-frame clones, though not all of them. This table has 90,000 to 150,000 clones, approximately 90% appearing once. The material was peripheral blood, obtained on day 0 of AZD1222 vaccination. These receptors all stem from an adult in good health.

This chain joins TRBV5-1 and TRBJ2-1; 10 bases match TRBD1. The V and J ends lost 0 bases and 4 bases, in that order; junction bases with no gene match: 10. The CDR3 runs to 18 residues. CDR1 and CDR2 (germline): SGHRS, YFSETQ. This chain's CDR3 is CASSLGGLRTGGYNEQFF. Here the CDR3 DNA reads TGCGCCAGCAGCTTGGGAGGCTTGCGGACAGGGGGGTACAATGAGCAGTTCTTC.

V and J are TRBV7-2 and TRBJ1-2; D not certain. V was shortened by 5 bases and J by 8 bases, with 15 bases between the two germline ends. Germline CDR1 SGHTA, CDR2 FQGNSA. The CDR3 loop spans 13 amino acids. Here the CDR3 DNA reads TGTGCCAGCAGCCAACGGACTGACCTGGGCTACACCTTC. Translation: CASSQRTDLGYTF.

The V and J genes are TRBV6-5 and TRBJ1-1; maybe TRBD1 (6 bases). V was trimmed by 6 bases and J by 1 base, leaving 12 bases between them. This CDR3 comprises 14 residues. Germline CDR1 and CDR2: MNHEY and SVGAGI. The CDR3 DNA is TGTGCCAGCAGCAACACAGGGCGGAACACTGAAGCTTTCTTT. This gives the protein CASSNTGRNTEAFF.

This chain connects TRBV29-1 to TRBJ1-2, with D possibly being TRBD1 (6 bases). V was shortened by 4 bases and J by 4 bases, with 13 bases between the two germline ends. Germline CDR1 is SQVTM and CDR2 is ANQGSEA. There are 13 residues in the CDR3. The CDR3 nucleotides are TGCAGCGTTGCCGGCAGGGGCGGCTATGGCTACACCTTC. It codes for CSVAGRGGYGYTF.

The rearrangement uses TRBV10-1 and TRBJ2-3, with 8 bases aligning to TRBD1. J gave up 6 bases and V 5 bases, and 7 bases lay outside the gene matches. The germline V gene has CDR1 WNHNN and CDR2 SYGVQD (reference sequence). This CDR3 has 14 residues. The CDR3 reads CASSQTGAGDTQYF. The DNA for the CDR3 is TGCGCCAGCAGTCAGACAGGGGCGGGGGATACGCAGTATTTT.

The chain combines TRBV9 with TRBJ2-1; TRBD1 matches 12 bases. CDR1 and CDR2 from the germline V gene are SGDLS and YYNGEE. Trimming cost V 4 bases and J 10 bases; bases outside gene matches: 12. The CDR3 length is 16 residues. DNA for the CDR3: TGTGCCAGCAGCAGCACCGGGACAGGGGGCAAGAGGGAGCAGTTCTTC. Translated, it gives CASSSTGTGGKREQFF.

For the CDR3, the DNA is TGTGCCAGCAGCACCGGGACTAGCTCTCATTTCGAGCAGTACTTC. Protein: CASSTGTSSHFEQYF. The chain carries TRBV5-6 and TRBJ2-7; 9 bases line up with TRBD2. Germline V lookup: CDR1 SGHDT, CDR2 YYEEEE. This CDR3 region has 15 residues. With 4 bases clipped from V and 6 bases from J, the junction kept 11 bases outside the gene matches.

The chain joins TRBV18 to TRBJ1-4, with D possibly being TRBD1 (5 bases). CDR1 and CDR2 (germline): KGHSH, LQKENI. The CDR3 loop spans 16 amino acids. V was cut by 1 base and J by 0 bases, with 9 bases left in between. The CDR3 coding sequence is TGTGCCAGCTCACCACTGGGGGTGGCAACTAATGAAAAACTGTTTTTT. The encoded protein is CASSPLGVATNEKLFF.

CDR3 coding DNA: TGTGCCAGCAGTCTTACGACTAGCTGGGGCTACAATGAGCAGTTCTTC. This sequence encodes CASSLTTSWGYNEQFF. This chain links TRBV2 with TRBJ2-1, with 7 bases aligning to TRBD2. The CDR3 sequence is 16 residues long. J was trimmed by 3 bases and V by 5 bases; bases with no gene match: 10. Germline V lookup: CDR1 SNHLY, CDR2 FYNNEI.

The CDR3 DNA reads as TGCAGTGCTGTAAACAATGAGCAGTTCTTC. It translates to CSAVNNEQFF. The chain carries TRBV20-1 and TRBJ2-1; no firm D call. Germline V CDR1 and CDR2: DFQATT, SNEGSKA (reference sequence). The CDR3 covers 10 residues. V shed 5 bases and J shed 5 bases, with 4 bases lying between them.

The V and J genes are TRBV3-1 (or the pseudogene TRBV3-2) and TRBJ1-5; D is possibly TRBD1 (5 bases). Germline V lookup: CDR1 LGHDT, CDR2 YNNKEL (reference sequence). Trimming stripped 0 bases from V and 4 bases from J, with 13 bases between. CDR3 length: 16 amino acids. The CDR3 protein is CASSQDSGWGNQPQHF. The CDR3 bases are TGTGCCAGCAGCCAAGACTCGGGGTGGGGGAATCAGCCCCAGCATTTT.

The chain is built from TRBV28 and TRBJ1-2; D unresolved. V shed 7 bases and J shed 0 bases, with 9 bases lying between them. This CDR3 is 13 amino acids long. The germline CDR1 and CDR2 sequences are MDHEN and SYDVKM. The CDR3 loop is CASKWASNYGYTF. The CDR3, as DNA: TGTGCCAGCAAGTGGGCTTCTAACTATGGCTACACCTTC.

The V gene is TRBV5-1, the J gene TRBJ1-1; 11 bases align to TRBD1. This CDR3 has 15 amino acids. Germline V gene data show CDR1 as SGHRS and CDR2 as YFSETQ. Losses at the gene ends were 0 bases for V and 5 bases for J; bases not matched to a gene: 3. CDR3 residues: CASSLDGTGGTEAFF. CDR3 nucleotides: TGCGCCAGCAGCTTGGATGGGACAGGGGGGACTGAAGCTTTCTTT.

The chain is built from TRBV7-3 and TRBJ1-1, with D hard to call. The germline V gene encodes CDR1 SGHTA and CDR2 FQGTGA. V lost 2 bases, J lost 0 bases, and 4 bases lay in between. This CDR3 region has 13 residues. This CDR3 is CASSLRLNTEAFF. The CDR3 DNA follows: TGTGCCAGCAGCTTACGTCTGAACACTGAAGCTTTCTTT.